This entry concerns a single T cell receptor (beta chain). Its antigen remains unknown. The data stem from a study of shared clonotypes between healthy human individuals. Study-level findings and limits: The sharing of 4% to 5.5% of naive CD4 clonotypes was seen across a handful of donors.

V was pared by 3 bases and J by 8 bases, with 19 bases between. Germline loops: CDR1 LNHNV, CDR2 YYDKDF (reference sequence). There are 16 residues in the CDR3. Clones were sequenced by immunoSEQ multiplex PCR, and TCRdb holds only the in-frame ones, with some missing. The data show more than 2,000,000 clones, more than 85% seen once. All of the donors resided in Nashville, Tennessee, and each was a Caucasian adult. The specimen sequenced was naive CD4+ T cells from PBMCs. Specified subset: CD45RA+ positively selected. The sequence derives from a man younger than 30 in good health. Some clones in this sample may be carry-over from other donors' samples. The chain is built from TRBV15 and TRBJ1-4; TRBD1 might be the D (6 bases). CDR3 DNA sequence: TGTGCCACCAGCAGCGGGGGCCAATATGGGGGAGAAAAACTGTTTTTT. Protein sequence: CATSSGGQYGGEKLFF.